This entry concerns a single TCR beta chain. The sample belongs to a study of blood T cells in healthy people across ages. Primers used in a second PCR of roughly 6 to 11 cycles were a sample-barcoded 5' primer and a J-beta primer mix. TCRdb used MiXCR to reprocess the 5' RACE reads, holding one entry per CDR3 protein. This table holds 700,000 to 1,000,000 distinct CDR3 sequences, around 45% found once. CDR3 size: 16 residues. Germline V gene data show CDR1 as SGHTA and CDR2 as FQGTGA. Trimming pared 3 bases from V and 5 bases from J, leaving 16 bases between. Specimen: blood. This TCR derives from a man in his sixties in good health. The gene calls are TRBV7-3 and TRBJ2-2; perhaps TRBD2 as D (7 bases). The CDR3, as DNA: TGTGCCAGCAGCTTGTCGGGCGGGGGCGTTACCGGGGAGCTGTTTTTT. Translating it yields CASSLSGGGVTGELFF.